This TCR beta chain comes out of a study of CD8 T cells in Susac syndrome. General study findings and limits: An acknowledgment was made by the study that its TCR sequencing and HLA analysis involved relatively few individuals.

RNA amounts of roughly 0.45 to 1 ug underwent reverse transcription with random hexamers. Coverage of TCR beta CDR3 amplification by immunoSEQ multiplex PCR extended to 54 Vbeta and 13 Jbeta. TCRdb reprocessed the immunoSEQ multiplex PCR reads with MiXCR, giving one entry per CDR3 protein. This sample has roughly 50,000 distinct CDR3 sequences, with roughly 93% found just once. CDR1 is MNHNS, CDR2 SASEGT, per germline. The CDR3 consists of 17 residues. Trimming shortened V by 7 bases and J by 2 bases, and 24 bases separated the two germline ends. Details on this clonotype: Its antigen is undetermined.

This sequence originates from a human donor in good health. The sample consisted of CD8+ T cells from PBMCs. This chain connects TRBV6-1 to TRBJ2-7; D is ambiguous. As DNA, the CDR3 is TGTGCCAGCACCCTCGAAACCCTCCACGGAACGACCTACGAGCAGTACTTC. It yields the protein CASTLETLHGTTYEQYF.